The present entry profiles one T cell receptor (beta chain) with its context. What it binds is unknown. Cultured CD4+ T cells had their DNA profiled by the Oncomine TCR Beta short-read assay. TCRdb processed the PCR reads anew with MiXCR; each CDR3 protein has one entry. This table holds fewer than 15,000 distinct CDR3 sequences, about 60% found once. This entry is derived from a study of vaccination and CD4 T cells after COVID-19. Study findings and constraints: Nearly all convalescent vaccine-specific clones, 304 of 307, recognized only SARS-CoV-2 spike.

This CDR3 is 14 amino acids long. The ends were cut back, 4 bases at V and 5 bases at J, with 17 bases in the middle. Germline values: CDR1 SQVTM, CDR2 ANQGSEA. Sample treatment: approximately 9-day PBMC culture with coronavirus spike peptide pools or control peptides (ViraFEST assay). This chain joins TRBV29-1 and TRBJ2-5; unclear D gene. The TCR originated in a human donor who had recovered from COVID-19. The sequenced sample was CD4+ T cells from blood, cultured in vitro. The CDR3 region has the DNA TGCAGCGTTGCGCCGGCCACTATTAGGGAGACCCAGTACTTC. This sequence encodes CSVAPATIRETQYF.